This T cell receptor beta chain was profiled in a study of blood T cell repertoires in COVID-19. CDR1 and CDR2 (germline): SGHRS, YFSETQ. Trimming left V 1 base short and J 2 bases short, with 13 bases between. The CDR3 spans 15 residues. In the source study's methods: Amplified reference gene primers provided the basis for estimating nucleated cell counts. TCRdb's copy holds only in-frame clones and misses some; the assay was immunoSEQ multiplex PCR. Clone size and the V and J calls come from that table; the DNA yielded D and trimming. The sample yields some 240,000 clones, approximately 91% seen once.

This clonotype was sampled from a man in his fifties or sixties who had recovered from COVID-19. Source material: peripheral blood. This chain connects TRBV5-1 to TRBJ2-7; possibly TRBD1 for D (5 bases). CDR3 sequence (DNA): TGCGCCAGCAGCTTGTTGTCAGGGTTCACCTACGAGCAGTACTTC. Protein product: CASSLLSGFTYEQYF.